The present T cell receptor (beta chain) was sequenced within a study of T cells after yellow fever vaccination. Study details: SMART-Seq v4 Ultra Low Input handled preparation of low-cell-number fractions.

Germline CDR1 is SGHDT and CDR2 is YYEEEE. CDR3 length: 17 residues. The V segment lost 4 bases and the J segment 2 bases; nucleotides outside the gene matches: 11. Study-wide findings and caveats: A small share of clonotypes appeared in both CD4 and CD8 compartments. Contamination of FACS-sorted repertoires by abundant clonotypes from the bulk population could occur.

This clonotype turned up a few times. As yet, its antigen is unknown. They built TCR cDNA with 5'RACE template switching, a step that put in a universal primer site and UMIs. TCRdb reprocessed the 5' RACE reads with MiXCR, giving one entry per CDR3 protein. This table has under 300,000 distinct CDR3 sequences, 6.9% appearing once. This rearrangement joins TRBV5-6 to TRBJ1-2, with TRBD1 matching over 10 bases. Material: CD4+ T cells sorted from PBMCs, obtained 15 days after the yellow fever booster vaccination. This clonotype was sampled from a man aged 25-45 years who received the YFV17D yellow fever vaccine. For the CDR3, the DNA is TGTGCCAGCAGCCGAGGATTAGAGGGACAGGGGAACTATGGCTACACCTTC. Translated, it gives CASSRGLEGQGNYGYTF.